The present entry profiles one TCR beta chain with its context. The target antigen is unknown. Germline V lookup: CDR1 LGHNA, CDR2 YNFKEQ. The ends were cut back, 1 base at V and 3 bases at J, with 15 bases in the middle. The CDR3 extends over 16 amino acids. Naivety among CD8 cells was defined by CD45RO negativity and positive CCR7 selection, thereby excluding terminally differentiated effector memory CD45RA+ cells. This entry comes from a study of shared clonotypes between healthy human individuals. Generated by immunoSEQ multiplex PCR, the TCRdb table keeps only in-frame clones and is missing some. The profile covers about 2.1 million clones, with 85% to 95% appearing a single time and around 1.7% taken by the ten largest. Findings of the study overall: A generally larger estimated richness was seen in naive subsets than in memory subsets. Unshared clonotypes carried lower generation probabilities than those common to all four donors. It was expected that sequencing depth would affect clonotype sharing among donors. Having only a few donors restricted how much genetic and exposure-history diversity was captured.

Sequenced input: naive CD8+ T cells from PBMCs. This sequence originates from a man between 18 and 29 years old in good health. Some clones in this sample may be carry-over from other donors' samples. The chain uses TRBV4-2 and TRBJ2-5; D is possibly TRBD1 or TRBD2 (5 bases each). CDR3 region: CASSQGAWGREETQYF. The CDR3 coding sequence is TGTGCCAGCAGCCAAGGGGCTTGGGGGAGAGAAGAGACCCAGTACTTC.